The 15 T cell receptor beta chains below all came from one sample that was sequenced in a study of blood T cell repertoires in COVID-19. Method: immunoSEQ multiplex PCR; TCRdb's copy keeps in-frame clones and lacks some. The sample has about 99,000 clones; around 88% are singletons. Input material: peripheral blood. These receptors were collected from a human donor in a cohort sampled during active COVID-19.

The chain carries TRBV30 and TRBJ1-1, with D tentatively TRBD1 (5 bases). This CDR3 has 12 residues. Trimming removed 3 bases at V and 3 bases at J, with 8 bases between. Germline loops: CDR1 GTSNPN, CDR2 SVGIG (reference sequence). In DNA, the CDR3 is TGTGCCTGGAGGTCCAGGGACACTGAAGCTTTCTTT. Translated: CAWRSRDTEAFF.

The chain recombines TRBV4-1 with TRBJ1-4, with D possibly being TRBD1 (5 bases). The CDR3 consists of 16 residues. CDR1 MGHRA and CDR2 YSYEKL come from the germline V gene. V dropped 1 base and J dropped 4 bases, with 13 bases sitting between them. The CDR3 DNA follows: TGCGCCAGCAGCCAAGTTATAGGGGTGGGTAATGAAAAACTGTTTTTT. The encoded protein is CASSQVIGVGNEKLFF.

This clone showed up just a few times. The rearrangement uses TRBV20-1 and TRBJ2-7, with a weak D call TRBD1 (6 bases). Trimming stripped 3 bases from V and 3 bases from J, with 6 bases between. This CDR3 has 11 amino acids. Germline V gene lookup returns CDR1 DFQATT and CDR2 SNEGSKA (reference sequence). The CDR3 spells CSASRGYEQYF. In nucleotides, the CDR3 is TGCAGTGCTAGCAGGGGCTACGAGCAGTACTTC.

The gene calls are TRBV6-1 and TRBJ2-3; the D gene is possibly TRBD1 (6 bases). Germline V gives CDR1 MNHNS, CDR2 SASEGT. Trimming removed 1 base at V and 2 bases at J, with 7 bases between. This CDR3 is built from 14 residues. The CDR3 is CASSEGGLTDTQYF. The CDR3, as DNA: TGTGCCAGCAGTGAAGGGGGGCTCACAGATACGCAGTATTTT.

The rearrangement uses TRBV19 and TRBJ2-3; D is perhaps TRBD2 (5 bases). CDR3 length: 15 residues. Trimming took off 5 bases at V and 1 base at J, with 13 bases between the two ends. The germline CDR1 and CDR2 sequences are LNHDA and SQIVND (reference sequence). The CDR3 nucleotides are TGTGCCAGTAGTGTGACTGGAGGCGGCACAGATACGCAGTATTTT. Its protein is CASSVTGGGTDTQYF.

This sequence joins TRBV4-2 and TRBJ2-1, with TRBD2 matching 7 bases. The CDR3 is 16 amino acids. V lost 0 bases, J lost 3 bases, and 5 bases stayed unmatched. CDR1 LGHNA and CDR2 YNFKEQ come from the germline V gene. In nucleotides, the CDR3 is TGTGCCAGCAGCCAAGATGGGAGGGGTCTCTACAATGAGCAGTTCTTC. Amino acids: CASSQDGRGLYNEQFF.

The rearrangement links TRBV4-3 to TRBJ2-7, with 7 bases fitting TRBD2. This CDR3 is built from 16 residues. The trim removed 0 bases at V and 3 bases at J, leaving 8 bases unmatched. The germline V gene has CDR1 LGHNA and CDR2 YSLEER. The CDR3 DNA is TGCGCCAGCAGCCAAGATGGGTCTAGCGGCCTCTACGAGCAGTACTTC. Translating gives CASSQDGSSGLYEQYF.

This CDR3 is CASSSYVTGVGEQFF. Here the CDR3 DNA reads TGTGCCAGCTCATCATACGTAACAGGGGTCGGTGAGCAGTTCTTC. This sequence joins TRBV18 and TRBJ2-1; TRBD1 agrees at 7 bases. Germline CDR1 and CDR2: KGHSH and LQKENI. CDR3 length equals 15 residues. The J segment lost 9 bases and the V segment lost 5 bases, leaving 13 bases of the junction unmatched.

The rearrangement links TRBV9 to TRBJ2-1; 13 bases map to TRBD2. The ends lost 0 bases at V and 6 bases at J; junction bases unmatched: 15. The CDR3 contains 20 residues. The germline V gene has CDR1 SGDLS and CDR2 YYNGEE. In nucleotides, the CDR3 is TGTGCCAGCAGCGTAGAAGGGGGGACTAGCGGGGTCTCTAGAGGCAATGAGCAGTTCTTC. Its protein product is CASSVEGGTSGVSRGNEQFF. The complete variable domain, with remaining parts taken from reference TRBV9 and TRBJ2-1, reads DSGVTQTPKHLITATGQRVTLRCSPRSGDLSVYWYQQSLDQGLQFLIQYYNGEERAKGNILERFSAQQFPDLHSELNLSSLELGDSALYFCASSVEGGTSGVSRGNEQFFGPGTRLTVL.

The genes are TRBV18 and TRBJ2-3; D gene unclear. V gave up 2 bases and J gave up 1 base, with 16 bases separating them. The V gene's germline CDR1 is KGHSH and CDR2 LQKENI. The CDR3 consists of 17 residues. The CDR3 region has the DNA TGTGCCAGCTCACCAGTGCCCAGAGGAACCGGCACAGATACGCAGTATTTT. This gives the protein CASSPVPRGTGTDTQYF.

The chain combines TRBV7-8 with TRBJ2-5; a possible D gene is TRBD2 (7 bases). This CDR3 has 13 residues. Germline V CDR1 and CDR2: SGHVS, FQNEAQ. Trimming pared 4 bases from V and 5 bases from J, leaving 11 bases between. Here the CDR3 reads CASSWGGGETQYF. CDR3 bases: TGTGCCAGCAGCTGGGGCGGGGGCGAGACCCAGTACTTC.

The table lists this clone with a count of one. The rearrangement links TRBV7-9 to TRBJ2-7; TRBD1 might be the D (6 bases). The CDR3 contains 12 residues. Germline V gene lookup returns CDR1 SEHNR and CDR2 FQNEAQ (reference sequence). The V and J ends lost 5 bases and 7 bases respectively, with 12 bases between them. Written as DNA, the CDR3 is TGTGCCAGCAGCCCAGGGGCCCGGGAGCAGTACTTC. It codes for CASSPGAREQYF.

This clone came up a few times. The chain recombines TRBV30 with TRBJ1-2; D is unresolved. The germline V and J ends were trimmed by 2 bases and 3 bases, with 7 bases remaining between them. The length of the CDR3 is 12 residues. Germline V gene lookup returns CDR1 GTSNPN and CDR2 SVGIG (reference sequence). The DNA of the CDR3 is TGTGCCTGGAGTCTACCCTACTATGGCTACACCTTC. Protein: CAWSLPYYGYTF.

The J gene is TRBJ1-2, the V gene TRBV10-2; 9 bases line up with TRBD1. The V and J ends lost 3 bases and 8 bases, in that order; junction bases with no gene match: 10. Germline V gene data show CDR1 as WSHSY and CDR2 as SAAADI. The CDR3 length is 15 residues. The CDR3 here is CASSDPTTGGSGYTF. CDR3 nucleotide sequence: TGCGCCAGCAGTGACCCCACTACAGGGGGCTCGGGCTACACCTTC.

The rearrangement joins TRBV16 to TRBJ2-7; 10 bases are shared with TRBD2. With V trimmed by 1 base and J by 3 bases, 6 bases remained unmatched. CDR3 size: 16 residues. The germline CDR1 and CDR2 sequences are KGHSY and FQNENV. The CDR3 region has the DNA TGTGCCAGCAGCCAATTTCTAGCGGGAGTGGACTACGAGCAGTACTTC. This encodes CASSQFLAGVDYEQYF.